Listed below are T cell receptor beta chains from one sample, sequenced in a study of cytomegalovirus exposure and HLA in healthy donors. Produced via immunoSEQ multiplex PCR; TCRdb's table is partial and in-frame only. The sample gives 100,000 to 120,000 clones, 90% to 96% of which show up once; roughly 0.67% is in the top ten. Material for sequencing was PBMCs. All receptors come from a woman under 30 in good health and CMV-seronegative. CDR3s include the opening cysteine and the closing phenylalanine or tryptophan. A D gene is named only where the DNA matches it firmly. Size tells how often a clone was seen (once, few, many) or the class of an expanded clone, and some rows leave it out.

clone size	D gene	V gene	J gene	CDR3 DNA	CDR3 protein
.	.	TRBV15	TRBJ2-1	TGTGCCACCAGCAGAGATCTGGGCGGGGTTTACAATGAGCAGTTCTTC	CATSRDLGGVYNEQFF
.	.	TRBV18	TRBJ1-3	TGTGCCAGCTCACCGAATCCGCGACAGGGAAACACCATATATTTT	CASSPNPRQGNTIYF
.	TRBD1	TRBV2	TRBJ2-5	TGTGCCAGCGGCAGACAGGGAGAGGCCCAGTACTTC	CASGRQGEAQYF
.	.	TRBV28	TRBJ2-1	TGTGCCAGCAGTTTCTCTCAGCTGAGGAGGGGTGAGCAGTTCTTC	CASSFSQLRRGEQFF
.	.	TRBV21-1	TRBJ1-6	TGTGCCAGCAGCAAAGTAGGAAGAGACAGGAACGTTTCACCCCTCCACTTT	CASSKVGRDRNVSPLHF
.	.	TRBV7-2	TRBJ2-7	TGTGCCAGCAGCTTAGTATACGGTAACTCCTACGAGCAGTACTTC	CASSLVYGNSYEQYF
.	.	TRBV27	TRBJ2-7	TGTGCCAGCAACACGGGTCGTCCCCCCTACGAGCAGTACTTC	CASNTGRPPYEQYF
few	.	TRBV4-2	TRBJ1-1	TGTGCCAGCAGCCAAGGTACGGTGAACACTGAAGCTTTCTTT	CASSQGTVNTEAFF
.	.	TRBV7-6	TRBJ1-6	TGTGCCAGCAGCCCAACATCCTATAATTCACCCCTCCACTTT	CASSPTSYNSPLHF
.	TRBD1	TRBV7-9	TRBJ1-3	TGTGCCAGCAGCGAGGACAGGTTCCGATCTGGAAACACCATATATTTT	CASSEDRFRSGNTIYF
.	TRBD1	TRBV10-3	TRBJ1-2	TGTGCCACCAGCCCGCGGGACAGTACCTATGGCTACACCTTC	CATSPRDSTYGYTF
once	TRBD2	TRBV4-2	TRBJ2-5	TGTGCCAGCAGCCCTTCGACTAGCGGGGGGGCCGGAGAGACCCAGTACTTC	CASSPSTSGGAGETQYF
.	TRBD2	TRBV29-1	TRBJ2-1	TGCAGCGTTGTTCGCCGGGGGGCCTACAATGAGCAGTTCTTC	CSVVRRGAYNEQFF
few	.	TRBV7-8	TRBJ1-4	TGTGCCAGCAGCTTATCTGAGCTGCCTAATGAAAAACTGTTTTTT	CASSLSELPNEKLFF
.	.	TRBV27	TRBJ1-1	TGTGCCAGCAGTTTACCTGGGCAGGAAGCTTTCTTT	CASSLPGQEAFF
.	.	TRBV9	TRBJ2-1	TGTGCCAGCAGCCCTAGCGAAGGTGGCAATGAGCAGTTCTTC	CASSPSEGGNEQFF
.	.	TRBV6-1	TRBJ2-1	TGTGCCAGCAGTGTAGGAGGGCCACGCGAGGGCAATGAGCAGTTCTTC	CASSVGGPREGNEQFF
.	TRBD1	TRBV5-1	TRBJ2-7	TGCGCCAGCAGCCCCGGGACAGGGGCCTACGAGCAGTACTTC	CASSPGTGAYEQYF
.	TRBD2	TRBV27	TRBJ2-4	TGTGCCAGCAGTTTTAGCGGGACACCCAAAAACATTCAGTACTTC	CASSFSGTPKNIQYF
.	.	TRBV5-1	TRBJ2-2	TGCGCCAGCAGCTTGGACAGCAAAAGCACCGGGGAGCTGTTTTTT	CASSLDSKSTGELFF
.	.	TRBV6-5	TRBJ1-2	TGTGCCAGCAGTCAGGACAGTAACTATGGCTACACCTTC	CASSQDSNYGYTF
.	TRBD1	TRBV10-3	TRBJ2-3	TGTGCCATCAGTGCCCCTCAGGGGACAGGGGGACATCCACAACTCACAGATACGCAGTATTTT	CAISAPQGTGGHPQLTDTQYF
.	TRBD1	TRBV28	TRBJ1-2	TGTGCCAGCAGCCACAGGGGAGGCTACACCTTC	CASSHRGGYTF
.	.	TRBV2	TRBJ2-7	TGTGCCAGCAGAACGGGACTGACCTACGAGCAGTACTTC	CASRTGLTYEQYF
.	.	TRBV27	TRBJ1-6	TGTGCCAGCAGTTTATCTTCCGGGTTCAGAAGTTCACCCCTCCACTTT	CASSLSSGFRSSPLHF
.	TRBD2	TRBV28	TRBJ2-5	TGTGCCAGCAGTTTTAGCGGGGGGGCCGGTGAGACCCAGTACTTC	CASSFSGGAGETQYF
.	.	TRBV7-3	TRBJ2-5	TGTGCCAGCAGTTCGCAACCAGGGGCAGAGACCCAGTACTTC	CASSSQPGAETQYF
.	.	TRBV7-3	TRBJ2-5	TGTGCCAGCAGCTTAAACCCAGTGGGTGGGGGGCAAGAGACCCAGTACTTC	CASSLNPVGGGQETQYF
once	.	TRBV7-9	TRBJ1-6	TGTGCCAGCAGCCCGGGGGGGAGGAATTCACCCCTCCACTTT	CASSPGGRNSPLHF
.	TRBD1	TRBV14	TRBJ1-2	TGTGCCAGCAGCCAAGATTACAGGGGCTATGGCTACACCTTC	CASSQDYRGYGYTF
.	TRBD1	TRBV2	TRBJ1-2	TGTGCCAGCAGTGGCTACAGGGGGGATCAATATGGCTACACCTTC	CASSGYRGDQYGYTF
.	.	TRBV27	TRBJ2-3	TGTGCCAGCAGTATACAGGGGGGGGCTCGCGCAGATACGCAGTATTTT	CASSIQGGARADTQYF
once	TRBD1	TRBV14	TRBJ1-5	TGTGCCAGCAGCCTCAATCTTGCAGAAGACAGGGGATCTAGCAATCAGCCCCAGCATTTT	CASSLNLAEDRGSSNQPQHF
.	.	TRBV29-1	TRBJ1-1	TGCAGCGAGGCCCCAGGAGGGACTGAAGCTTTCTTT	CSEAPGGTEAFF
.	TRBD1	TRBV5-1	TRBJ1-1	TGCGCCAGCAGCTTTGACCCGACAGGGGGCACTGAAGCTTTCTTT	CASSFDPTGGTEAFF
once	.	TRBV7-9	TRBJ1-1	TGTGCCAGCAGCTCGCTGGCGAACACTGAAGCTTTCTTT	CASSSLANTEAFF
.	TRBD1	TRBV28	TRBJ1-2	TGTGCCAGCAGGTTAAGAACGACAGGGGACTTCTATGGCTACACCTTC	CASRLRTTGDFYGYTF
.	TRBD1	TRBV28	TRBJ2-3	TGTGCCAGCAGTCTGGGGGGACAGGGGTATGATACGCAGTATTTT	CASSLGGQGYDTQYF